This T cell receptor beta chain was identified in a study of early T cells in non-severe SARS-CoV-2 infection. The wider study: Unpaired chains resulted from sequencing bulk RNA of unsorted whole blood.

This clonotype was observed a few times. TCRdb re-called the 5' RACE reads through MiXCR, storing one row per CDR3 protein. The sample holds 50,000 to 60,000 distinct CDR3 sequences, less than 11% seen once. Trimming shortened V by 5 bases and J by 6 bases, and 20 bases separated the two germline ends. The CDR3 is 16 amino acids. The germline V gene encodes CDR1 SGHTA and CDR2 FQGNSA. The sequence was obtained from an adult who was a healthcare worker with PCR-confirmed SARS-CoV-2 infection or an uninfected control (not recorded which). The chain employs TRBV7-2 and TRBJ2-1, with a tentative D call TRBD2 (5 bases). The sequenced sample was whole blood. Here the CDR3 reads CASSEFDGVLANEQFF. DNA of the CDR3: TGTGCCAGCAGCGAGTTTGACGGGGTCTTAGCCAATGAGCAGTTCTTC.